These 8 T cell receptor beta chains share one sample of origin, sequenced in a study of blood T cell repertoires in COVID-19. The method was immunoSEQ multiplex PCR; TCRdb's version includes in-frame clones alone and lacks a portion of them. This sample has about 230,000 clones; 80% to 85% occur once, and the top ten carry more than 25%. The sample was peripheral blood. The receptors shown here come from a man aged 40-49 years with acute or convalescent COVID-19.

This chain joins TRBV3-1 (or the pseudogene TRBV3-2) and TRBJ2-7; D might be TRBD2 (5 bases). From germline, CDR1 is LGHDT and CDR2 YNNKEL (reference sequence). Trimming removed 8 bases at V and 2 bases at J, with 19 bases between. The CDR3 contains 15 residues. The CDR3 DNA is TGTGCCAGCTATAGTGGGAGTTTGTTCACCTACGAGCAGTACTTC. It specifies CASYSGSLFTYEQYF.

The chain has TRBV10-2 and TRBJ1-5; D unresolved. V was cut by 2 bases and J by 6 bases, with 5 bases left in between. Germline V gives CDR1 WSHSY, CDR2 SAAADI. This CDR3 has 12 amino acids. The CDR3 region has the DNA TGCGCCAGCAGTGAGGGAGTTCAGCCCCAGCATTTT. Its protein product is CASSEGVQPQHF.

This clone was counted a single time. The chain joins TRBV29-1 to TRBJ1-2, with 7 bases fitting TRBD1. V shed 0 bases and J 3 bases; nucleotides not matched to a gene: 4. This CDR3 is 14 amino acids long. Per germline, CDR1 SQVTM and CDR2 ANQGSEA. This chain's CDR3 is CSVEDTGADYGYTF. In nucleotides, the CDR3 is TGCAGCGTTGAAGATACAGGGGCAGACTATGGCTACACCTTC.

V gene TRBV7-2 combines with J gene TRBJ2-2; 7 bases map to TRBD2. From germline, CDR1 is SGHTA and CDR2 FQGNSA. The V and J ends lost 4 bases and 4 bases, in that order; junction bases with no gene match: 6. This CDR3 has 15 amino acids. This chain's CDR3 is CASSSLALRTGELFF. The CDR3 DNA reads TGTGCCAGCAGCTCACTAGCGTTGCGCACCGGGGAGCTGTTTTTT.

This clone was counted only a few times. The chain employs TRBV4-1 and TRBJ2-7; no clear D. The CDR3 contains 13 residues. Trimming shortened V by 0 bases and J by 3 bases, and 6 bases separated the two germline ends. Per the germline V gene, CDR1 is MGHRA and CDR2 is YSYEKL. The CDR3 here is CASSQDQIYEQYF. The CDR3 DNA reads as TGCGCCAGCAGCCAAGATCAGATCTACGAGCAGTACTTC.

A note on this clone: Other DNA sequences in the same sample also yield this CDR3. The chain couples TRBV3-1 (or the pseudogene TRBV3-2) to TRBJ2-1, with D perhaps TRBD2 (6 bases). Germline CDR1 LGHDT, CDR2 YNNKEL (reference sequence). The CDR3 length is 15 residues. Trimming shortened V by 2 bases and J by 1 base, and 9 bases separated the two germline ends. CDR3 sequence: CASSQSRGSYNEQFF. The CDR3 DNA follows: TGTGCCAGCAGCCAATCTCGGGGGTCCTACAATGAGCAGTTCTTC.

This CDR3 reads CASSSTGTGNEQFF. CDR3 DNA sequence: TGTGCCAGCAGCTCTACCGGGACAGGCAATGAGCAGTTCTTC. The chain is built from TRBV7-3 and TRBJ2-1; 8 positions match TRBD1. This CDR3 comprises 14 residues. V lost 4 bases, J lost 6 bases, and 5 bases stayed unmatched. Germline V gene sequence: CDR1 SGHTA, CDR2 FQGTGA.

The chain's CDR3 is CASNNLATSVLTQFF. The CDR3 DNA reads as TGTGCCAGCAACAATCTAGCGACCTCCGTCCTGACGCAGTTCTTC. The chain employs TRBV2 and TRBJ2-1; maybe TRBD2 (6 bases). V was clipped by 7 bases and J by 12 bases, with 25 bases between them. The CDR3 has 15 amino acids. Per germline, CDR1 SNHLY and CDR2 FYNNEI.